Below, one T cell receptor (beta chain) is given with its context. Sequencing used immunoSEQ multiplex PCR; TCRdb keeps in-frame clones, though not all of them. The sample lists 200,000 to 250,000 clones, about nine tenths seen once, with 2% to 3% in the top ten. The sample is drawn from a study of blood T cell repertoires in COVID-19. Overall study: There were acute and convalescent COVID-19 samples, and they came from the United States, Italy and Spain.

Sequencing was performed on peripheral blood. This sequence originates from a man younger than 45 with COVID-19, enrolled during active disease.

For the CDR3, the DNA is TGTGCCAGCAGGTCTACAGGGTTCGGCACAGATACGCAGTATTTT. Translation gives CASRSTGFGTDTQYF. The genes are TRBV2 and TRBJ2-3, with TRBD1 as a possible D gene (6 bases). CDR1 and CDR2 (germline): SNHLY, FYNNEI. The CDR3 length is 15 residues. V was shortened by 6 bases and J by 1 base, with 14 bases between the two germline ends.